The sequence of this T cell receptor beta chain was determined in a study of T-cell memory formation after mild COVID-19. Trimming at V came to 6 bases and at J to 0 bases, leaving 6 bases not matched to a gene. Germline V lookup: CDR1 MNHEY, CDR2 SVGEGT. CDR3 length: 16 amino acids. This clonotype was observed many times. TCRdb reprocessed the 5' RACE reads via MiXCR and lists one record per CDR3 protein. The sample includes roughly 6,500 distinct CDR3 sequences, around 20% of them seen just once. This sequence was found in an adult woman who had mild COVID-19 (a few samples of this study predate the infection). Cell type and time point are not known. The source material was PBMCs or a T cell subset sorted from them (not recorded which). The rearrangement uses TRBV6-2 or TRBV6-3 and TRBJ2-1, with 9 bases lining up with TRBD2. Here the CDR3 DNA reads TGTGCCAGCAGCCTCGGGCGGGGGGGCTCCTACAATGAGCAGTTCTTC. Amino acids: CASSLGRGGSYNEQFF.